The 15 T cell receptor beta chains listed next were all sequenced from one sample in a study of shared clonotypes between healthy human individuals. Naive CD8 cells lacked CD45RO and underwent positive selection for CCR7, leaving out terminally differentiated effector memory CD45RA+ cells. Using immunoSEQ multiplex PCR, the repertoire was profiled, and TCRdb retains in-frame clones only, with some absent. In the table there are around 2,100,000 clones, approximately 94% of which are singletons. Sample: naive CD8+ T cells sorted from blood. These receptors were taken from a man aged 18-30 years in good health.

The chain combines TRBV7-2 with TRBJ2-1, with 8 nucleotides matching TRBD2. CDR3 length: 18 amino acids. V lost 1 base, J lost 9 bases, and 17 bases stayed unmatched. Germline CDR1 SGHTA, CDR2 FQGNSA. Here the CDR3 DNA reads TGTGCCAGCAGCTTAGATTTACGGGGGGGCCCTGCAGGCACTGAGCAGTTCTTC. This sequence encodes CASSLDLRGGPAGTEQFF.

The chain carries TRBV10-1 and TRBJ2-3; 8 bases are a match to TRBD1. V gave up 3 bases and J gave up 3 bases; unmatched junction bases: 8. Germline CDR1 WNHNN, CDR2 SYGVQD (reference sequence). The CDR3 has 16 residues. Here the CDR3 reads CASSDTIGTGTDTQYF. The CDR3 DNA follows: TGCGCCAGCAGTGATACGATTGGGACAGGAACAGATACGCAGTATTTT.

The gene calls are TRBV13 and TRBJ2-4; D is unresolved. CDR1 PRHDT and CDR2 FYEKMQ come from the germline V gene (reference sequence). Trimming removed 5 bases from V and 0 bases from J, with 17 bases in between. The CDR3 is 17 residues long. CDR3 sequence (DNA): TGTGCCAGCAGCCAATCAAGGGTAGCCCAAGCCAAAAACATTCAGTACTTC. Its protein is CASSQSRVAQAKNIQYF.

The sample holds a few counts of this clone. The genes are TRBV6-5 and TRBJ1-2; 9 bases are shared with TRBD1. This CDR3 region has 14 residues. V lost 2 bases and J lost 6; bases outside the gene matches: 4. Germline V lookup: CDR1 MNHEY, CDR2 SVGAGI. The CDR3, as DNA: TGTGCCAGCAGTTACAGGACAGGGGTAGATGGCTACACCTTC. This translates into CASSYRTGVDGYTF.

V usage is TRBV10-2 and J usage is TRBJ1-6, with D perhaps matching TRBD1 (5 bases). Germline V CDR1 and CDR2: WSHSY, SAAADI. V gave up 8 bases and J gave up 7 bases, with 9 bases separating them. The CDR3 sequence is 12 residues long. The CDR3 loop reads CASGTDNSPLHF. For the CDR3, the DNA is TGCGCCAGCGGGACTGACAATTCACCCCTCCACTTT.

The rearrangement joins TRBV11-1 to TRBJ2-2; no clear D gene. Germline V gene data show CDR1 as SGHAT and CDR2 as FQDESV (reference sequence). The V gene lost 2 bases and the J gene lost 2 bases, with 12 bases spanning the gap. The CDR3 loop spans 16 amino acids. The CDR3 spells CASSLYLLPNTGELFF. The CDR3 nucleotides are TGTGCCAGCAGCTTATACCTGTTGCCTAACACCGGGGAGCTGTTTTTT.

The J gene is TRBJ1-5, the V gene TRBV18; no clear D gene. CDR3 length: 17 amino acids. Trimming cost V 8 bases and J 0 bases, with 20 bases left between them. CDR1 is KGHSH and CDR2 is LQKENI in the germline V gene. Written as DNA, the CDR3 is TGTGCCAGCGATCCAGTTTTGCCCATCGATAGCAATCAGCCCCAGCATTTT. Its translation: CASDPVLPIDSNQPQHF.

The V and J genes are TRBV27 and TRBJ2-1, with D unclear. Per the germline V gene, CDR1 is MNHEY and CDR2 is SMNVEV (reference sequence). V dropped 1 base and J dropped 4 bases, with 14 bases sitting between them. CDR3 length equals 16 residues. DNA of the CDR3: TGTGCCAGCAGTTTATTGGGCCCATACACTTACAATGAGCAGTTCTTC. Translation: CASSLLGPYTYNEQFF.

The chain uses TRBV28 and TRBJ2-7, with no clear D. The CDR3 is 13 amino acids. The ends were cut back, 3 bases at V and 2 bases at J, with 8 bases in the middle. The germline V gene encodes CDR1 MDHEN and CDR2 SYDVKM. The CDR3 reads CASSFVHPYEQYF. CDR3 nucleotides: TGTGCCAGCAGTTTTGTACACCCCTACGAGCAGTACTTC.

CDR3 in amino acids: CASSLIFRAGGPFSEPLHF. DNA of the CDR3: TGTGCCAGCAGCTTAATCTTCAGGGCCGGGGGCCCTTTCAGTGAACCCCTCCACTTT. The chain joins TRBV7-3 to TRBJ1-6; D is possibly TRBD1 (6 bases). Trimming took 1 base from V and 12 from J, leaving 28 bases between them. The CDR3 is 19 amino acids. Germline lookup yields CDR1 SGHTA and CDR2 FQGTGA.

Points on this clone: This specimen includes other DNA sequences encoding the same CDR3. DNA of the CDR3: TGTGCCAGTAGCCCAAGTGGGGGTACTGAAGCTTTCTTT. Translating it yields CASSPSGGTEAFF. V is TRBV19 and J is TRBJ1-1; D might be TRBD1 (5 bases). V was clipped by 6 bases and J by 5 bases, with 13 bases between them. The length of the CDR3 is 13 residues. Germline assignment: CDR1 LNHDA and CDR2 SQIVND (reference sequence).

V is TRBV2 and J is TRBJ1-1; 7 bases line up with TRBD1. The CDR3 has 14 residues. Germline CDR1 SNHLY, CDR2 FYNNEI. Trimming removed 5 bases from V and 0 bases from J; junction bases left unmatched: 3. Here the CDR3 reads CASSPGTVNTEAFF. In DNA form, the CDR3 reads TGTGCCAGCAGTCCCGGGACAGTGAACACTGAAGCTTTCTTT.

Only one count was recorded for this clone. The chain combines TRBV6-1 with TRBJ2-7, with TRBD1 matching 7 bases. The CDR3 has 14 amino acids. V dropped 5 bases and J dropped 2; count of bases not matched to a gene: 6. Germline CDR1 and CDR2: MNHNS and SASEGT. DNA for the CDR3: TGTGCCAGCAGTAAGCGGACAGGAACCTACGAGCAGTACTTC. Translating it yields CASSKRTGTYEQYF.

Details on this clone: At the DNA level, this CDR3 is encoded by other sequences in the same sample as well. The CDR3 nucleotides read TGTGCCAGCAGCTCAGGGACAGATACGCAGTATTTT. Protein sequence: CASSSGTDTQYF. The rearrangement links TRBV5-4 to TRBJ2-3; a possible D gene is TRBD1 (5 bases). The ends were cut back, 3 bases at V and 3 bases at J, with 5 bases in the middle. The germline V gene encodes CDR1 SGHNT and CDR2 YYREEE (reference sequence). The CDR3 is 12 amino acids.

As concerns this clone: The sample holds other DNA sequences that translate to the same CDR3. The chain combines TRBV27 with TRBJ2-7; possibly TRBD2 for D (6 bases). CDR3 length: 15 residues. The germline CDR1 and CDR2 sequences are MNHEY and SMNVEV (reference sequence). Trimming left V 3 bases short and J 0 bases short, with 12 bases between. CDR3 region: CASSFSAGSSYEQYF. CDR3 in DNA: TGTGCCAGCAGTTTTTCGGCGGGAAGCTCCTACGAGCAGTACTTC.